This passage covers 10 T cell receptor beta chains from one sample sequenced in a study of low-dose radiotherapy and immunotherapy resistance in tumors. First-strand cDNA relied on TRAV- and TRBV-specific primers spanning alpha and beta chains. The TCRs were subjected to amplification over 20 PCR cycles employing a constant-region primer in conjunction with a V-primer adapter. From the reads, TCRdb called clonotypes with MiXCR, one entry per CDR3 protein. In the table there are under 70,000 distinct CDR3 sequences, 23% of which are singletons. The time point: after trial treatment. Treatment indicated: LDRT plus nivolumab, ipilimumab, low-dose cyclophosphamide and aspirin (RACIN trial). The material sequenced was PBMCs, taken after low-dose radiotherapy plus immunotherapy. Every receptor here comes from a male donor with prostate cancer.

This clonotype came up many times. Here the CDR3 reads CASSYGSAGGRNEQFF. As DNA, the CDR3 is TGTGCCAGCAGTTATGGGTCTGCGGGGGGGCGGAATGAGCAGTTCTTC. The chain has TRBV27 and TRBJ2-1; 9 bases fit TRBD2. This CDR3 is 16 amino acids long. The germline CDR1 and CDR2 sequences are MNHEY and SMNVEV (reference sequence). With 4 bases clipped from V and 7 bases from J, the junction kept 11 bases outside the gene matches.

This clonotype was detected ten times or more. The CDR3 sequence is CASSFKADYGYTF. Written as DNA, the CDR3 is TGTGCCAGCAGTTTCAAGGCAGACTATGGCTACACCTTC. The J gene is TRBJ1-2, the V gene TRBV12-3 or TRBV12-4, with unresolved D. The V gene lost 3 bases and the J gene lost 3 bases, with 8 bases spanning the gap. The CDR3 sequence is 13 residues long.

This clonotype has only a few counts. This sequence joins TRBV5-6 and TRBJ2-1; a weak D match, TRBD1 (6 bases). The CDR3 is made up of 16 amino acids. The germline V and J ends were trimmed by 0 bases and 2 bases, with 12 bases remaining between them. Germline loops: CDR1 SGHDT, CDR2 YYEEEE. CDR3 residues: CASSLGQGSPYNEQFF. For the CDR3, the DNA is TGTGCCAGCAGCTTGGGTCAGGGGTCCCCCTACAATGAGCAGTTCTTC.

This clonotype showed up just a few times. This chain joins TRBV19 and TRBJ2-4, with D perhaps matching TRBD2 (5 bases). V was shortened by 5 bases and J by 1 base, with 12 bases between the two germline ends. The CDR3 sequence is 15 residues long. CDR1 is LNHDA and CDR2 is SQIVND in the germline V gene (reference sequence). The CDR3 spells CASSGVRGAKNIQYF. CDR3 in DNA: TGTGCCAGTAGTGGGGTCCGCGGGGCCAAAAACATTCAGTACTTC.

Concerning this clonotype itself: With a far larger clone one base away, a read error is the likely cause. V and J are TRBV20-1 and TRBJ2-5; D perhaps matches TRBD2 (5 bases). Germline CDR1 is DFQATT and CDR2 is SNEGSKA (reference sequence). The CDR3 extends over 15 amino acids. Trimming left V 3 bases short and J 13 bases short, with 27 bases between. Written as DNA, the CDR3 is TGCAGTGCTAGTCTGACCGGAGGTGCGTCGATCCCCCCGTACTTC. This translates into CSASLTGGASIPPYF.

This clonotype was detected many times. The chain is built from TRBV19 and TRBJ1-6; TRBD1 agrees at 8 bases. The CDR3 consists of 14 residues. V gave up 6 bases and J gave up 7 bases; unmatched junction bases: 5. CDR1 LNHDA and CDR2 SQIVND come from the germline V gene (reference sequence). The CDR3 coding sequence is TGTGCCAGTAGCGATCGACAGGGGAATTCACCCCTCCACTTT. It translates to CASSDRQGNSPLHF.

This clonotype was seen at least ten times. The rearrangement joins TRBV28 to TRBJ2-1, with a weak D call TRBD2 (6 bases). With 2 bases removed from V and 4 bases from J, the gap between germline ends came to 15 bases. The CDR3 has 16 amino acids. Germline loops: CDR1 MDHEN, CDR2 SYDVKM. The CDR3 sequence is CASSLQRRGFYNEQFF. CDR3 nucleotide sequence: TGTGCCAGCAGTTTACAGCGGCGGGGATTTTACAATGAGCAGTTCTTC.

In this sample, this clonotype turned up many times. This chain connects TRBV19 to TRBJ2-7; 9 bases align to TRBD1. Germline V gene data show CDR1 as LNHDA and CDR2 as SQIVND (reference sequence). Trimming at V came to 7 bases and at J to 2 bases, leaving 6 bases not matched to a gene. The CDR3 sequence is 14 residues long. CDR3 sequence (DNA): TGTGCCAGTAAGGCAGGGACAGGGACCTACGAGCAGTACTTC. It specifies CASKAGTGTYEQYF.

The table lists this clonotype with many counts. The V gene is TRBV11-2, the J gene TRBJ2-3; 7 nucleotides match TRBD1. CDR1 is SGHAT, CDR2 FQNNGV, per germline. The CDR3 consists of 19 residues. The ends lost 3 bases at V and 0 bases at J; junction bases unmatched: 15. The CDR3 DNA reads as TGTGCCAGCAGCTTTTTACAGGGGCGAGGCACGTACAGCACAGATACGCAGTATTTT. This translates into CASSFLQGRGTYSTDTQYF.

This clonotype has a count of ten or more. The chain joins TRBV6-2 or TRBV6-3 to TRBJ2-2; TRBD1 matches at 8 bases. The V segment lost 0 bases and the J segment 2 bases; nucleotides outside the gene matches: 14. The CDR3 extends over 20 amino acids. Looked up from germline, CDR1 is MNHEY and CDR2 is SVGEGT. The CDR3 spells CASSYSSFLAGQANTGELFF. The CDR3 region has the DNA TGTGCCAGCAGTTACTCCTCCTTTCTTGCGGGACAGGCCAACACCGGGGAGCTGTTTTTT.